The text below deals with one T cell receptor beta chain. Original processing methods: Using reference gene primer amplification, nucleated cell counts were estimated. Sequenced by immunoSEQ multiplex PCR; TCRdb stores in-frame clones only, minus some. Clone size and the V and J calls come from that table; the DNA yielded D and trimming. The table has tens of thousands of clones, 82% seen once. The data belong to a study of blood T cell repertoires in COVID-19. The overall study: Acute and convalescent COVID-19 specimens originated in the United States, Italy and Spain. PBMCs, B-cell-depleted T cells, or T cells provided the cDNA or gDNA that made up the material.

CDR1 and CDR2 (germline): SGHDT, YYEEEE. The CDR3 is 17 amino acids. The V gene end was trimmed by 1 base and the J gene end by 2 bases; junction bases not matched to a gene: 7. This sequence originates from a man aged 40-49 years with acute or convalescent COVID-19. The sequenced material came from peripheral blood. The chain joins TRBV5-6 to TRBJ1-5; 9 bases are a match to TRBD1. The chain's CDR3 is CASSLRGQGLGNQPQHF. The CDR3 DNA follows: TGTGCCAGCAGCTTGCGGGGACAGGGTCTCGGCAATCAGCCCCAGCATTTT.